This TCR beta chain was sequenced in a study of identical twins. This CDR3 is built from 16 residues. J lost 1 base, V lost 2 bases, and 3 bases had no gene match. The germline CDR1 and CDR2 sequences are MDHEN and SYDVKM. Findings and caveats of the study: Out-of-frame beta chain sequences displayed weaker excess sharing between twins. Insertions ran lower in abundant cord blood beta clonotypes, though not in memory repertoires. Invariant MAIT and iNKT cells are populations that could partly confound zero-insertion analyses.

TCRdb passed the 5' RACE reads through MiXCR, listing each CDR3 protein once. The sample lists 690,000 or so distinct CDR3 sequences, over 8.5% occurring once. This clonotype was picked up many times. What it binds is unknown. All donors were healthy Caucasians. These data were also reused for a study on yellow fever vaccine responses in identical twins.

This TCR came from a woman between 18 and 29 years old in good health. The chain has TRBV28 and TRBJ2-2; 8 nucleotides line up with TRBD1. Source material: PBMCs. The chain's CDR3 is CASSLVGQGNTGELFF. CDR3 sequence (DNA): TGTGCCAGCAGTTTAGTCGGACAGGGGAACACCGGGGAGCTGTTTTTT.